The rows below give T cell receptor beta chains drawn from one sample of a study of blood T cell repertoires in COVID-19. Profiling relied on immunoSEQ multiplex PCR, and the TCRdb table lists in-frame clones only, not all of them. The profile shows tens of thousands of clones, roughly 90% of them singletons. The material sequenced was peripheral blood. These TCRs come from a man older than 75 with acute or convalescent COVID-19. Both conserved end residues are part of each CDR3. D genes are given only for firm matches. The listing skips clone size in some rows; elsewhere it reads once, few, many or a size class.

CDR3nt | CDR3aa | v_gene | abundance | j_gene | d_gene
TGCGCCAGCAGCTTGAATAGCGGGGACCAAGAGACCCAGTACTTC | CASSLNSGDQETQYF | TRBV5-1 | - | TRBJ2-5 | TRBD2
TGTGCCAGCAGCCAAAGGGGTGGCACTGAAGCTTTCTTT | CASSQRGGTEAFF | TRBV14 | - | TRBJ1-1 | -
TGTGCCAGCAGACAAGGACAGGGAGCAGATACGCAGTATTTT | CASRQGQGADTQYF | TRBV7-6 | - | TRBJ2-3 | TRBD1
TGTGCCAGCAGGTCTGGCAGGTCACCCCTCCACTTT | CASRSGRSPLHF | TRBV12-3/TRBV12-4 | once | TRBJ1-6 | -
TGTGCCAGCAGCTTGGCGGATGTCAATCAGCCCCAGCATTTT | CASSLADVNQPQHF | TRBV7-8 | - | TRBJ1-5 | -
TGTGCCAGCAGTTTAGGGACAGGCTCTCAGGGGTATGGCTACACCTTC | CASSLGTGSQGYGYTF | TRBV27 | - | TRBJ1-2 | TRBD1
TGTGCCACCGCGAAGACAGGCGACTCTGGAAACACCATATATTTT | CATAKTGDSGNTIYF | TRBV19 | - | TRBJ1-3 | -
TGCGCCAGCAGCCGGGGGGCGGCGGAGGAGGCTTTCTTT | CASSRGAAEEAFF | TRBV5-1 | - | TRBJ1-1 | -
TGTGCCACCAGTGACCAGGATTTCTATGGCTACACCTTC | CATSDQDFYGYTF | TRBV24-1 | few | TRBJ1-2 | -
TGTGCCAGCAGCTCCCCCCGCGGGGGCCCTAACACCGGGGAGCTGTTTTTT | CASSSPRGGPNTGELFF | TRBV7-8 | once | TRBJ2-2 | -
TGTGCCAGCGGGGGAGGCTACGAGCAGTACTTC | CASGGGYEQYF | TRBV12-3/TRBV12-4 | - | TRBJ2-7 | -
TGTGCCAGCAGCCTCCAAAACACCATATATTTT | CASSLQNTIYF | TRBV7-8 | - | TRBJ1-3 | -
TGTGCCACCTCCTATCGGGGTACGGGGGAGCTGTTTTTT | CATSYRGTGELFF | TRBV24-1 | - | TRBJ2-2 | -
TGTGCCAGCAGCCACAGCCGGCTAACAGGGGGCGGCACCTACGAGCAGTACTTC | CASSHSRLTGGGTYEQYF | TRBV2 | - | TRBJ2-7 | TRBD1
TGCGCCACCAGTGATTTGGGGGGGACAGGGACCGAAAAACTGTTTTTT | CATSDLGGTGTEKLFF | TRBV24-1 | once | TRBJ1-4 | TRBD1
TGTGCCAGCAGCTTAAGGCCCCAGGGTTCACCCCTCCACTTT | CASSLRPQGSPLHF | TRBV11-3 | - | TRBJ1-6 | -
TGTGCCAGCAGTGTGTTAAATAGAGGCACAGATACGCAGTATTTT | CASSVLNRGTDTQYF | TRBV2 | - | TRBJ2-3 | -
TGTGCCAGTAGTACAGGGGCCGACACCGGGGAGCTGTTTTTT | CASSTGADTGELFF | TRBV19 | - | TRBJ2-2 | -
TGCAGCGCCTCAGAGGGCAGGTCAGATACGCAGTATTTT | CSASEGRSDTQYF | TRBV29-1 | - | TRBJ2-3 | -
TGTGCCAGCAGCCAGGGAGGGTATGGCTACACCTTC | CASSQGGYGYTF | TRBV3-1/TRBV3-2 | - | TRBJ1-2 | -
TGTGCCAGCAGCCAAGCGGGGAGCTCTGGAAACACCATATATTTT | CASSQAGSSGNTIYF | TRBV3-1/TRBV3-2 | - | TRBJ1-3 | -
TGTGCCAGTAGTATAGATCGGTCCACCGGGGAGCTGTTTTTT | CASSIDRSTGELFF | TRBV19 | - | TRBJ2-2 | -
TGTGCCAGCAGCGTCGGGGTGGAGGGAAACACCATATATTTT | CASSVGVEGNTIYF | TRBV9 | - | TRBJ1-3 | -
TGTGCCAGCAGCCCGACAGGGACAGGGAGGTATTCACCCCTCCACTTT | CASSPTGTGRYSPLHF | TRBV27 | - | TRBJ1-6 | TRBD1
TGTGCCAGCAATCCAGTCTTCTCTGGAAACACCATATATTTT | CASNPVFSGNTIYF | TRBV6-5 | - | TRBJ1-3 | -
TGTGCCATCATGGGGGGACGGATGAACACTGAAGCTTTCTTT | CAIMGGRMNTEAFF | TRBV10-3 | - | TRBJ1-1 | -
TGTGCCAGCAGCTTAAGTACTTCTGGGGCCAACGTCCTGACTTTC | CASSLSTSGANVLTF | TRBV7-2 | - | TRBJ2-6 | -
TGTGCCAGCAGCTTCCGACAGTCCTCTGGAAACACCATATATTTT | CASSFRQSSGNTIYF | TRBV5-4 | - | TRBJ1-3 | -
TGCAGCGTTGTGCAGATTGAAGCTTTCTTT | CSVVQIEAFF | TRBV29-1 | - | TRBJ1-1 | -
TGCGCCAGCAGCTACGGAGGGACAGTGAACACTGAAGCTTTCTTT | CASSYGGTVNTEAFF | TRBV5-1 | - | TRBJ1-1 | TRBD1
TGTGCCAGCAGCTTAGACAGGGGCGGCACCGGGGAGCTGTTTTTT | CASSLDRGGTGELFF | TRBV7-9 | - | TRBJ2-2 | TRBD1
TGTGCCAGCAGCTACGTGAGAGGCTACACCTTC | CASSYVRGYTF | TRBV7-9 | - | TRBJ1-2 | -
TGTGCCAGCAGCCCCCCAGGGGTCGGCTACACCTTC | CASSPPGVGYTF | TRBV7-8 | - | TRBJ1-2 | -
TGTGCCAGCAGCCAAGAGCCGACTTCCCTGAGGGGCTACACCTTC | CASSQEPTSLRGYTF | TRBV4-2 | - | TRBJ1-2 | -
TGTGCCAGCAGCCAAACTGGAACCGGGGGAGGAAACACCATATATTTT | CASSQTGTGGGNTIYF | TRBV7-9 | - | TRBJ1-3 | -
TGTGCCAGCAGTGACCCTAGCTCTGGGGCCAACGTCCTGACTTTC | CASSDPSSGANVLTF | TRBV6-1 | - | TRBJ2-6 | -
TGCAGTGCTAGTGGGGGCGTCTATGGCTACACCTTC | CSASGGVYGYTF | TRBV20-1 | - | TRBJ1-2 | -
TGTGCCAGCAGCCACAGGGGCACAGATACGCAGTATTTT | CASSHRGTDTQYF | TRBV11-3 | - | TRBJ2-3 | -
TGTGCCACCAGCCAAGGGGAAAGCAATCAGCCCCAGCATTTT | CATSQGESNQPQHF | TRBV24-1 | - | TRBJ1-5 | -
TGCGCCAGCAGTGAGTCACGAGATCCTAACACTGAAGCTTTCTTT | CASSESRDPNTEAFF | TRBV10-1 | medium-sized | TRBJ1-1 | -
TGTGCCAGCAGTACCTCAGGGTACACCATATATTTT | CASSTSGYTIYF | TRBV25-1 | - | TRBJ1-3 | -
TGTGCCTGGAGTAGCATCGGCTATGGCTACACCTTC | CAWSSIGYGYTF | TRBV30 | - | TRBJ1-2 | -
TGTGCCAGCAGCCCGGGCGGGGATACGCAGTATTTT | CASSPGGDTQYF | TRBV11-2 | - | TRBJ2-3 | -
TGTGCCAGTAGTATGTATGAGAGCCAAGAGACCCAGTACTTC | CASSMYESQETQYF | TRBV19 | - | TRBJ2-5 | -
TGTGCCAGCAGCCAAGAAGGGCAGGGCGATACGCAGTATTTT | CASSQEGQGDTQYF | TRBV3-1/TRBV3-2 | - | TRBJ2-3 | -
TGTGCCACCAGTGATTCCCAGGGAGGTGAGACTGAAGCTTTCTTT | CATSDSQGGETEAFF | TRBV24-1 | - | TRBJ1-1 | -
TGTGCCAGCAGCCAAGTCACAGGGACAGGGGGCCGCAGTGGCTACACCTTC | CASSQVTGTGGRSGYTF | TRBV3-1/TRBV3-2 | - | TRBJ1-2 | TRBD1
TGTGCCAGCAGCTTAGTGACAGGTATGAACACTGAAGCTTTCTTT | CASSLVTGMNTEAFF | TRBV11-2 | - | TRBJ1-1 | -
TGTGCCAGCAGCCTATTGACAGGCTCGGGTGGCTACACCTTC | CASSLLTGSGGYTF | TRBV2 | - | TRBJ1-2 | -